This T cell receptor beta chain was obtained from a study of shared clonotypes between healthy human individuals. Study-level findings and limits: Unshared clonotypes carried lower generation probabilities than those common to all four donors.

The CDR3 is made up of 17 amino acids. Per the germline V gene, CDR1 is SGHAT and CDR2 is FQNNGV. V dropped 5 bases and J dropped 3; count of bases not matched to a gene: 12. It was at deep level that the assay was run. The repertoire was sequenced with immunoSEQ multiplex PCR; TCRdb's copy has only in-frame clones and lacks some. The table shows about 2.1 million clones, with approximately 92% occurring only once. In the case of this clone: Its antigen is unidentified.

Naive CD8 cells lacked CD45RO and underwent positive selection for CCR7, leaving out terminally differentiated effector memory CD45RA+ cells. The gene calls are TRBV11-2 and TRBJ2-3; 9 bases match TRBD2. This receptor was obtained from a man between 18 and 29 years old in good health. Some clones in this sample may be carry-over from other donors' samples. Sample: naive CD8+ T cells from PBMCs. In nucleotides, the CDR3 is TGTGCCAGCAGCCGAACCCCTAGCGGGGCAAATACAGATACGCAGTATTTT. Translating gives CASSRTPSGANTDTQYF.